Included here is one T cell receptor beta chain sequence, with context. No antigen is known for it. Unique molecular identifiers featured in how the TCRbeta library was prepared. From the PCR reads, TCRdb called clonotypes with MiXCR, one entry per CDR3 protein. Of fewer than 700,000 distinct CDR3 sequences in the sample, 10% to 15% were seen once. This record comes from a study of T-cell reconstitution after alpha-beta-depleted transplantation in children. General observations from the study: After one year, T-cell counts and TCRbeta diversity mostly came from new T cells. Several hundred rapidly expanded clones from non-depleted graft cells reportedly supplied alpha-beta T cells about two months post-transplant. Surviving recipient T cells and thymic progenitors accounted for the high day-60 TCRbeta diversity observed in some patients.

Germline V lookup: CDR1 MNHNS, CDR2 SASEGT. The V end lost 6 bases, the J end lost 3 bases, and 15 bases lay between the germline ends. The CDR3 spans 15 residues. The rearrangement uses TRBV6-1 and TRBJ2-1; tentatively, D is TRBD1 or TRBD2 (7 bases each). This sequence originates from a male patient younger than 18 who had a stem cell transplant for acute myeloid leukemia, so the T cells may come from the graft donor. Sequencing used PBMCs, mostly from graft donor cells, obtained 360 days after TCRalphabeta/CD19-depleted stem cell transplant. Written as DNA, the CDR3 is TGTGCCAGCAGGCCCACAGGGGAGGGCTACAATGAGCAGTTCTTC. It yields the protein CASRPTGEGYNEQFF.